This TCR beta chain is drawn from a study of prognosis after radiotherapy for stage I lung cancer. Study-wide results and caveats: Median unique TCR clone counts of approximately 10,000 versus 7,000 showed a fall after stereotactic body radiation therapy.

Two-round multiplex PCR on genomic DNA was the method by which TCR beta CDR3 was amplified. Gene-specific primers for each TRBV and TRBJ gene drove first-round PCR. TCRdb re-called the multiplex PCR reads with MiXCR, one entry per CDR3 protein. The sample holds about 15,000 distinct CDR3 sequences, roughly two fifths seen once. This clonotype occurred many times. What it binds is unknown. CDR3 size: 14 residues. The germline V gene encodes CDR1 KGHSH and CDR2 LQKENI. V was shortened by 1 base and J by 8 bases, with 12 bases between the two germline ends. This receptor was obtained from a donor over 45 with non-small cell lung cancer. This material consisted of PBMCs, taken before or after stereotactic body radiation therapy (not recorded which). The chain couples TRBV18 to TRBJ2-1; D is uncertain. The CDR3 protein is CASSPRPEVDEQFF. As DNA, the CDR3 is TGTGCCAGCTCACCACGGCCCGAGGTCGATGAGCAGTTCTTC.